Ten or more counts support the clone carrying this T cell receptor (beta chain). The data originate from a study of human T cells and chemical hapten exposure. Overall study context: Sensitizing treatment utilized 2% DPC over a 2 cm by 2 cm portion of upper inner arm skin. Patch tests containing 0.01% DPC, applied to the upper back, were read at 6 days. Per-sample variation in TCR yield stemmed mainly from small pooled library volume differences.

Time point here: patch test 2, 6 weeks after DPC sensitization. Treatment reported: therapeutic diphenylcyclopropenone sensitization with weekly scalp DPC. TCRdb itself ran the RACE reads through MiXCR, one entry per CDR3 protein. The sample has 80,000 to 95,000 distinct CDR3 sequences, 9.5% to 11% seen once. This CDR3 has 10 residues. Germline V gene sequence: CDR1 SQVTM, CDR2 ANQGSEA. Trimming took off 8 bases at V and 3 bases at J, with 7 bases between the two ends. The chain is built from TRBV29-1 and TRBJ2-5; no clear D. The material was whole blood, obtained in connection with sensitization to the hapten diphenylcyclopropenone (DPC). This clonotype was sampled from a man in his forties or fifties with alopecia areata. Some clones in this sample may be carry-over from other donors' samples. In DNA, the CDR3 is TGCAGCCTATCTAAAGAGACCCAGTACTTC. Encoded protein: CSLSKETQYF.